The present T cell receptor (beta chain) was sequenced within a study of shared clonotypes between healthy human individuals. Overall study context: Plates per donor: three CD4 naive, three CD4 memory, two CD8 naive, one CD8 memory.

Clones were sequenced by immunoSEQ multiplex PCR, and TCRdb holds only the in-frame ones, with some missing. The data contain roughly 2,300,000 clones, around 93% of them singletons. Germline V CDR1 and CDR2: MDHEN, SYDVKM. V lost 2 bases, J lost 10 bases, and 15 bases lay in between. This CDR3 contains 13 residues. The sequence was obtained from a man aged 18 to 30 in good health. Some clones in this sample may be carry-over from other donors' samples. Sequenced input: naive CD4+ T cells from PBMCs. Subset in this sample: CD45RA+ positively selected. V and J are TRBV28 and TRBJ2-7; D possibly corresponds to TRBD1 (6 bases). CDR3 nucleotides: TGTGCCAGCAGTTTACCGGACAGCGCTTTCCAGTACTTC. Protein product: CASSLPDSAFQYF. Full variable domain (missing parts from reference TRBV28 and TRBJ2-7): DVKVTQSSRYLVKRTGEKVFLECVQDMDHENMFWYRQDPGLGLRLIYFSYDVKMKEKGDIPEGYSVSREKKERFSLILESASTNQTSMYLCASSLPDSAFQYFGPGTRLTVT.